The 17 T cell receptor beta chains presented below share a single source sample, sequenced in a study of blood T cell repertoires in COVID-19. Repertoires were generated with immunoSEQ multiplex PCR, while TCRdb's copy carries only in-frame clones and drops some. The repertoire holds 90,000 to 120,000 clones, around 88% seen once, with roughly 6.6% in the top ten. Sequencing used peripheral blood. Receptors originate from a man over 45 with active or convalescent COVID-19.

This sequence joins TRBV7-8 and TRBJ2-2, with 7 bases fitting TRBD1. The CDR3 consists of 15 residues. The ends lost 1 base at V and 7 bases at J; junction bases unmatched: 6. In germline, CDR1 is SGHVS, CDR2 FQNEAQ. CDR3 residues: CASSLGQGEIGELFF. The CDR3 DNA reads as TGTGCCAGCAGCTTAGGGCAGGGGGAGATCGGGGAGCTGTTTTTT.

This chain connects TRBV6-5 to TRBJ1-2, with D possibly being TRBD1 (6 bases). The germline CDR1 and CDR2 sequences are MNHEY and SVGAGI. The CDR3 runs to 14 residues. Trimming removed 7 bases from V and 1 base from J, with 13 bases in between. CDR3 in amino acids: CASTIDRSNYGYTF. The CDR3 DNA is TGTGCCAGCACCATCGACAGGAGTAACTATGGCTACACCTTC.

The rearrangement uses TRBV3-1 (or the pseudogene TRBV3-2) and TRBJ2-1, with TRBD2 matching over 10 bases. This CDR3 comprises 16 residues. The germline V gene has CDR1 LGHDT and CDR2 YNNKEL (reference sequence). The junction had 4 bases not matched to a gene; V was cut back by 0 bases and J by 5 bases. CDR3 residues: CASSQDLSGRDNEQFF. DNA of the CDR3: TGTGCCAGCAGCCAAGATCTGAGCGGGAGGGACAATGAGCAGTTCTTC.

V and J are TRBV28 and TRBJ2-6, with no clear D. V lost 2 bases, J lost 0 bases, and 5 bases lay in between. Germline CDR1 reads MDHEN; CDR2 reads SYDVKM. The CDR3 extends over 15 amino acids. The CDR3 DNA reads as TGTGCCAGCAGTTTACCCATCTCTGGGGCCAACGTCCTGACTTTC. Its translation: CASSLPISGANVLTF.

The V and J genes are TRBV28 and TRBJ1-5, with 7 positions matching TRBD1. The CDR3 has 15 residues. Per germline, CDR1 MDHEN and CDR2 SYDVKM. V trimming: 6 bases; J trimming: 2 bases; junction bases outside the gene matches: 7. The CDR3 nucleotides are TGTGCCAGCAGCCAAAACAGGGGTGGCAATCAGCCCCAGCATTTT. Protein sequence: CASSQNRGGNQPQHF.

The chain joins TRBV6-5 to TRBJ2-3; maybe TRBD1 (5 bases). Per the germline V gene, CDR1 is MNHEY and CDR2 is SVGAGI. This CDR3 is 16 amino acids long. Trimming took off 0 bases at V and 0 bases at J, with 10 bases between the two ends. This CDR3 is CASSYSPPGSTDTQYF. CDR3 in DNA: TGTGCCAGCAGTTACTCCCCCCCAGGGAGCACAGATACGCAGTATTTT.

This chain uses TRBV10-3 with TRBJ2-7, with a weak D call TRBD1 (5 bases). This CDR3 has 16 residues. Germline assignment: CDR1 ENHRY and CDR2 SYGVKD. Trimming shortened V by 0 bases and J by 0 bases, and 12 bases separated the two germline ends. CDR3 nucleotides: TGTGCCATCAGTGAGTCGCAGGACACCTTCTCCTACGAGCAGTACTTC. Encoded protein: CAISESQDTFSYEQYF.

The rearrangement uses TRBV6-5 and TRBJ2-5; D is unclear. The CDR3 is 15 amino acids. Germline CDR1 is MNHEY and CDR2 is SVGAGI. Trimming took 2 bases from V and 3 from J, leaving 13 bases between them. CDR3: CASSYGPSEEETQYF. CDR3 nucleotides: TGTGCCAGCAGTTACGGCCCCTCCGAAGAAGAGACCCAGTACTTC.

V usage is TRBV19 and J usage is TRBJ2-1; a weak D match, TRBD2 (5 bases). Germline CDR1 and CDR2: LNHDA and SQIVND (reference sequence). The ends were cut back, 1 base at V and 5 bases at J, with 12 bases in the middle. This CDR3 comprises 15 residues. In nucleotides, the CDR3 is TGTGCCAGTAGTATAGGGCAGCGGTCAAACAATGAGCAGTTCTTC. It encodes CASSIGQRSNNEQFF. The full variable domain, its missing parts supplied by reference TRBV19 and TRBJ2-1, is DGGITQSPKYLFRKEGQNVTLSCEQNLNHDAMYWYRQDPGQGLRLIYYSQIVNDFQKGDIAEGYSVSREKKESFPLTVTSAQKNPTAFYLCASSIGQRSNNEQFFGPGTRLTVL.

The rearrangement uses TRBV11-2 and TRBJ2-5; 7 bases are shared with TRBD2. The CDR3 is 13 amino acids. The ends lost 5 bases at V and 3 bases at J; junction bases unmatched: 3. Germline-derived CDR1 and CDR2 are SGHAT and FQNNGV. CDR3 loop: CASSTGREETQYF. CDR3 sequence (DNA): TGTGCCAGCAGCACGGGGAGGGAAGAGACCCAGTACTTC.

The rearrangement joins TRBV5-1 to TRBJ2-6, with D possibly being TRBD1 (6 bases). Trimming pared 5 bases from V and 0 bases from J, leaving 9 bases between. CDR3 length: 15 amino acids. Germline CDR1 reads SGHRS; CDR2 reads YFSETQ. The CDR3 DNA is TGCGCCAGCAGTAGGGACAACTCTGGGGCCAACGTCCTGACTTTC. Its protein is CASSRDNSGANVLTF.

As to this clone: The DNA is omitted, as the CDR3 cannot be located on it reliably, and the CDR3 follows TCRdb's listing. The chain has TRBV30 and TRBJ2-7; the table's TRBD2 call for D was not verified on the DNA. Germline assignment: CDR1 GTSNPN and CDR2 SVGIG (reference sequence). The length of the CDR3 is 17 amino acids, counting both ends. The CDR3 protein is CAWSVLLLGLAGYEQYF.

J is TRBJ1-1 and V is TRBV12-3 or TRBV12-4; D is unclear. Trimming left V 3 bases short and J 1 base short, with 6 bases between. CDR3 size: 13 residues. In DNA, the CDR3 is TGTGCCAGCAGTTTTGGTAGGAACACTGAAGCTTTCTTT. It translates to CASSFGRNTEAFF.

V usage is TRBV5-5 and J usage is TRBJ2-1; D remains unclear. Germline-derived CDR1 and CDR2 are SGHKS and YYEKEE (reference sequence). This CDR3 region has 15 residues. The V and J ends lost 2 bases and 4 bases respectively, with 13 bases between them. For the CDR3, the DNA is TGTGCCAGCAGCTTAAGTGAGGCACCTTACAATGAGCAGTTCTTC. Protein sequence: CASSLSEAPYNEQFF.

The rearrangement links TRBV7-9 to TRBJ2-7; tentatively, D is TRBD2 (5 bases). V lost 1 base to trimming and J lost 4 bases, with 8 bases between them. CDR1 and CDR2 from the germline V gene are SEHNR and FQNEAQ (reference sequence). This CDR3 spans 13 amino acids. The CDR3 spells CASSLGEKYEQYF. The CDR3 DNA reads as TGTGCCAGCAGCTTAGGGGAGAAATACGAGCAGTACTTC. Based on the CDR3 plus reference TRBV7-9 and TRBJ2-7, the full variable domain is DTGVSQNPRHKITKRGQNVTFRCDPISEHNRLYWYRQTLGQGPEFLTYFQNEAQLEKSRLLSDRFSAERPKGSFSTLEIQRTEQGDSAMYLCASSLGEKYEQYFGPGTRLTVT.

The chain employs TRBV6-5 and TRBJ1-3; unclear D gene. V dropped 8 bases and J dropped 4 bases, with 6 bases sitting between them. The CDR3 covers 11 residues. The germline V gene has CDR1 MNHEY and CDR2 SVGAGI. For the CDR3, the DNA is TGTGCCAGCGTTTCGGGAAACACCATATATTTT. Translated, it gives CASVSGNTIYF.

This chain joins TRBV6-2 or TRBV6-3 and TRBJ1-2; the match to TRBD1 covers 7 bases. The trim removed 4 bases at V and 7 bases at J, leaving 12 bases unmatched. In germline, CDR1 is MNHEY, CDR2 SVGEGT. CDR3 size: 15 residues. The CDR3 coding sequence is TGTGCCAGCAGTTCCGGTCGAGGGGGCGAGTTTGGCTACACCTTC. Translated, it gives CASSSGRGGEFGYTF.